A selection of T cell receptor beta chains follows, all from one sample in a study of T-cell memory formation after mild COVID-19. TCRdb passed the 5' RACE reads through MiXCR, listing each CDR3 protein once. This sample has approximately 98,000 distinct CDR3 sequences, with about 18% found just once. The sequenced sample consisted of PBMCs or a T cell subset sorted from them (not recorded which). These receptors were obtained from a man aged 18-30 years who had mild COVID-19 (a few samples of this study predate the infection). Cell type and time point are not known. The CDR3 runs from the conserved cysteine through the conserved F or W. A D gene is named only where the DNA matches it firmly. The size field is filled for only some rows; it gives once, few, many or a size class.

clone_size | j_call | d_call | v_call | cdr3_aa | cdr3_nt
. | TRBJ2-7 | . | TRBV5-1 | CASSLGDRAYEQYF | TGCGCCAGCAGCTTGGGGGACCGAGCCTACGAGCAGTACTTC
few | TRBJ1-6 | . | TRBV7-2 | CASTSGGWGNSPLHF | TGTGCCAGCACCTCAGGTGGCTGGGGTAATTCACCCCTCCACTTT
. | TRBJ2-1 | . | TRBV4-2 | CASSQFQPGQGGNEQFF | TGTGCCAGCAGCCAATTCCAACCCGGACAGGGAGGGAATGAGCAGTTCTTC
few | TRBJ2-3 | . | TRBV18 | CASSPQGDATDTQYF | TGTGCCAGCTCACCACAGGGGGACGCCACAGATACGCAGTATTTT
. | TRBJ1-5 | . | TRBV12-3/TRBV12-4 | CASSRGEFPQHF | TGTGCCAGCAGTCGAGGAGAGTTCCCCCAGCATTTT
. | TRBJ2-7 | TRBD1 | TRBV11-2 | CASSPGQGNRQQYF | TGTGCCAGCAGCCCGGGACAGGGGAATCGGCAGCAGTACTTC
. | TRBJ1-4 | TRBD1 | TRBV11-2 | CASSLRGRDEKLFF | TGTGCCAGCAGCCTCAGGGGGCGCGATGAAAAACTGTTTTTT
. | TRBJ2-5 | TRBD2 | TRBV7-2 | CASTLGAGLWQETQYF | TGTGCCAGCACCTTAGGAGCGGGGTTGTGGCAAGAGACCCAGTACTTC
few | TRBJ2-2 | TRBD1 | TRBV20-1 | CSARSWGQGPSNTGELFF | TGCAGTGCTAGATCCTGGGGACAGGGGCCCTCGAACACCGGGGAGCTGTTTTTT
. | TRBJ1-2 | . | TRBV29-1 | CSVEDLGQYYGYTF | TGCAGCGTTGAAGATCTGGGGCAGTACTATGGCTACACCTTC
few | TRBJ2-5 | TRBD1 | TRBV6-2/TRBV6-3 | CASSYVRTGGFETQYF | TGTGCCAGCAGTTACGTCCGGACAGGGGGATTCGAGACCCAGTACTTC
. | TRBJ1-2 | . | TRBV9 | CASSVGPGDGYTF | TGTGCCAGCAGCGTAGGGCCGGGGGATGGCTACACCTTC
. | TRBJ1-2 | TRBD1 | TRBV4-1 | CASTRLTGLNGYTF | TGCGCCAGCACCCGCCTGACAGGGTTAAATGGCTACACCTTC
. | TRBJ2-7 | . | TRBV7-2 | CASSLARTVYEQYF | TGTGCCAGCAGCTTAGCGAGGACTGTTTACGAGCAGTACTTC
. | TRBJ1-2 | . | TRBV4-2 | CASSQGPLGYGYTF | TGTGCCAGCAGCCAAGGGCCGCTTGGGTATGGCTACACCTTC
. | TRBJ1-6 | . | TRBV4-3 | CASSQVPLDNSPLHF | TGCGCCAGCAGCCAAGTTCCCCTCGATAATTCACCCCTCCACTTT
few | TRBJ2-6 | TRBD2 | TRBV11-2 | CASGRASSGANVLTF | TGTGCCAGCGGGAGGGCCTCCTCTGGGGCCAACGTCCTGACTTTC
. | TRBJ1-5 | TRBD1 | TRBV7-6 | CASSSTVTGDQPQHF | TGTGCCAGCAGCTCAACAGTTACAGGGGATCAGCCCCAGCATTTT
. | TRBJ1-4 | TRBD1 | TRBV7-7 | CASSSDRGEKLFF | TGTGCTAGCAGCTCCGACAGGGGAGAAAAACTGTTTTTT
few | TRBJ2-3 | . | TRBV9 | CASSAPGGDTDTQYF | TGTGCCAGCAGCGCGCCAGGAGGAGACACAGATACGCAGTATTTT
. | TRBJ2-2 | TRBD1 | TRBV5-1 | CASSLGTGMPGELFF | TGCGCCAGCAGCTTGGGGACAGGGATGCCCGGGGAGCTGTTTTTT
many | TRBJ2-3 | TRBD2 | TRBV4-2 | CASSQPQSGGLTDTQYF | TGTGCCAGCAGCCAACCTCAGAGCGGGGGCCTCACAGATACGCAGTATTTT
few | TRBJ2-7 | . | TRBV9 | CASSVGISALPYEQYF | TGTGCCAGCAGCGTGGGGATTAGCGCACTACCTTACGAGCAGTACTTC
few | TRBJ2-7 | TRBD2 | TRBV5-1 | CASSLAGTSGGSYEQYF | TGCGCCAGCAGCTTGGCGGGGACTAGCGGGGGGTCCTACGAGCAGTACTTC
. | TRBJ1-3 | . | TRBV18 | CASSSHPGPGNTIYF | TGTGCCAGCTCCTCACACCCAGGGCCTGGAAACACCATATATTTT
. | TRBJ2-7 | . | TRBV9 | CASSVDGQNYEQYF | TGTGCCAGCAGCGTAGACGGACAAAACTACGAGCAGTACTTC
few | TRBJ2-5 | TRBD2 | TRBV5-1 | CASSPLAGAQETQYF | TGCGCCAGCAGCCCCTTAGCGGGGGCCCAAGAGACCCAGTACTTC
. | TRBJ2-1 | TRBD2 | TRBV2 | CASRLAGIRYNEQFF | TGTGCCAGCAGGCTAGCGGGGATACGGTACAATGAGCAGTTCTTC
few | TRBJ2-1 | . | TRBV6-5 | CASRRRAAYGNNEQFF | TGTGCCAGCAGGCGCCGGGCGGCATACGGCAACAATGAGCAGTTCTTC
few | TRBJ1-2 | TRBD1 | TRBV5-1 | CASSLMWDRANYGYTF | TGCGCCAGCAGCTTGATGTGGGACAGGGCCAACTATGGCTACACCTTC
. | TRBJ2-7 | . | TRBV6-5 | CASSPHSDGEQYF | TGTGCCAGCAGCCCACATTCGGACGGGGAGCAGTACTTC
. | TRBJ2-2 | . | TRBV7-9 | CASIPLGGELFF | TGTGCCAGCATCCCTTTAGGCGGGGAGCTGTTTTTT
few | TRBJ1-2 | . | TRBV5-1 | CASSFDRIYGYTF | TGCGCCAGCAGCTTCGACAGAATCTATGGCTACACCTTC
. | TRBJ1-1 | . | TRBV7-6 | CASSFSGQLNTEAFF | TGTGCCAGCAGCTTTTCGGGACAATTGAACACTGAAGCTTTCTTT
few | TRBJ2-3 | . | TRBV11-3 | CASSRGQSTDTQYF | TGTGCCAGCAGCAGGGGTCAGAGCACAGATACGCAGTATTTT
. | TRBJ2-3 | . | TRBV6-5 | CASSMGAKDTQYF | TGTGCCAGCAGTATGGGGGCGAAGGATACGCAGTATTTT
. | TRBJ2-2 | . | TRBV12-3/TRBV12-4 | CASSIGHENTGELFF | TGTGCCAGCAGTATTGGACACGAGAACACCGGGGAGCTGTTTTTT
few | TRBJ2-3 | TRBD1 | TRBV7-9 | CASSQRDRDTDTQYF | TGTGCCAGCAGCCAAAGGGACAGGGATACAGATACGCAGTATTTT
few | TRBJ2-5 | TRBD2 | TRBV5-5 | CASSRPGGSQETQYF | TGTGCCAGCAGCCGTCCCGGGGGGAGCCAAGAGACCCAGTACTTC
. | TRBJ2-4 | TRBD2 | TRBV20-1 | CSASKRGLQNIQYF | TGCAGTGCTAGTAAGCGGGGTTTACAAAACATTCAGTACTTC
. | TRBJ2-7 | TRBD1 | TRBV5-1 | CASSSTGEAYEQYF | TGCGCCAGCAGCTCGACAGGGGAGGCGTACGAGCAGTACTTC
once | TRBJ1-6 | . | TRBV5-4 | CASSAAGTSISPLHF | TGTGCCAGCAGCGCCGCCGGGACCTCCATTTCACCCCTCCACTTT